The TCR beta chain described here comes from a study of T cell responses to AZD1222 COVID-19 vaccine. Here immunoSEQ multiplex PCR was the method, and the copy in TCRdb shows in-frame clones only, minus some. The table shows more than 80,000 clones, with approximately 86% occurring only once. Germline V gives CDR1 SNHLY, CDR2 FYNNEI. The V end was cut by 7 bases, the J end by 13 bases, with 20 bases between. The CDR3 is made up of 14 amino acids. The sequence came from an adult in good health. The chain employs TRBV2 and TRBJ1-6; weak D call: TRBD1 (5 bases). Sequences were derived from peripheral blood, sampled on day 0 of AZD1222 vaccination. CDR3 loop: CASKEGREPIPLHF. The CDR3 coding sequence is TGTGCCAGCAAAGAGGGCAGGGAACCTATCCCCCTCCACTTT.